This T cell receptor beta chain was recovered during a study of blood T cell repertoires in COVID-19. Study-level background: From T cells, B-cell-depleted T cells, or PBMCs came the material, which was cDNA or gDNA.

Germline CDR1 reads KGHSH; CDR2 reads LQKENI. The CDR3 is made up of 14 amino acids. V lost 3 bases, J lost 5 bases, and 5 bases stayed unmatched. The method was immunoSEQ multiplex PCR; TCRdb's version includes in-frame clones alone and lacks a portion of them. The sample comprises about 190,000 clones, under 90% of which are singletons, and 10% rests with the top ten. Sequencing was performed on peripheral blood. This chain joins TRBV18 and TRBJ2-7; 9 bases align to TRBD2. The sequence derives from a woman older than 75 with active or convalescent COVID-19. CDR3 coding DNA: TGTGCCAGCTCACCGTCTAGCGGGATCCACGAGCAGTACTTC. Amino acids: CASSPSSGIHEQYF.